The next 2 T cell receptor beta chains were all read from a single sample in a study of T cell repertoires in cytomegalovirus infection. TCRdb reprocessed the reads with MiXCR, giving one entry per CDR3 protein. The sample yields 150,000 to 200,000 distinct CDR3 sequences, 7.5% to 10% seen once. The sequenced sample was PBMCs. The receptor set was obtained from a human donor in good health (CMV status not recorded). Some clones in this sample may be carry-over from other donors' samples.

This clonotype has a count of ten or more. The chain combines TRBV2 with TRBJ2-2; 8 positions agree with TRBD1. Germline V lookup: CDR1 SNHLY, CDR2 FYNNEI. Losses at the gene ends were 10 bases for V and 2 bases for J; bases not matched to a gene: 9. The length of the CDR3 is 15 residues. The CDR3 nucleotides read TGTGCCACTCAGAACAGGGGGATAAACACCGGGGAGCTGTTTTTT. Protein: CATQNRGINTGELFF.

This clonotype was seen many times. The V gene is TRBV28, the J gene TRBJ2-3, with D hard to call. The ends were cut back, 3 bases at V and 5 bases at J, with 18 bases in the middle. Germline V CDR1 and CDR2: MDHEN, SYDVKM. The CDR3 has 16 amino acids. CDR3 coding DNA: TGTGCCAGCAGTTTTCGGGCTAGACGGGCAGGAGATACGCAGTATTTT. Protein product: CASSFRARRAGDTQYF.